These 21 T cell receptor beta chains came from one sample sequenced in a study of T-cell memory formation after mild COVID-19. TCRdb independently ran MiXCR on the 5' RACE reads; one entry per CDR3 protein. Of 400,000 to 450,000 distinct CDR3 sequences detected, roughly 18% appear once; the ten largest clones hold roughly 21%. The specimen was PBMCs or a T cell subset sorted from them (not recorded which). The receptors here all came from a young man who had mild COVID-19 (a few samples of this study predate the infection). Cell type and time point are not known.

A few counts support this clonotype. The CDR3 here is CASSADSLSGNTIYF. As DNA, the CDR3 is TGCGCCAGCAGCGCTGACAGCCTCTCTGGAAACACCATATATTTT. The chain links TRBV4-1 to TRBJ1-3, with TRBD1 as a possible D gene (5 bases). CDR1 is MGHRA, CDR2 YSYEKL, per germline. The V gene lost 5 bases and the J gene lost 0 bases, with 11 bases spanning the gap. This CDR3 contains 15 residues.

This clonotype has a handful of counts. This sequence joins TRBV7-9 and TRBJ1-1; D may be TRBD1 (5 bases). Per germline, CDR1 SEHNR and CDR2 FQNEAQ (reference sequence). The ends were cut back, 4 bases at V and 6 bases at J, with 15 bases in the middle. CDR3 length: 14 residues. The CDR3 protein is CASSSYPGDAEAFF. CDR3 sequence (DNA): TGTGCCAGCAGCTCCTATCCCGGGGACGCTGAAGCTTTCTTT.

The chain uses TRBV6-2 or TRBV6-3 and TRBJ1-6; TRBD1 matches at 7 bases. The V segment lost 6 bases and the J segment 10 bases; nucleotides outside the gene matches: 6. CDR1 is MNHEY, CDR2 SVGEGT, per germline. This CDR3 comprises 13 residues. The DNA for the CDR3 is TGTGCCAGCAGACCGACAGGGTTATCACCCCTCCACTTT. This sequence encodes CASRPTGLSPLHF.

The chain employs TRBV15 and TRBJ1-4; 9 bases map to TRBD1. Trimming at V came to 6 bases and at J to 8 bases, leaving 13 bases not matched to a gene. The germline gives CDR1 LNHNV, CDR2 YYDKDF (reference sequence). The CDR3 loop spans 16 amino acids. CDR3 nucleotide sequence: TGTGCCACCAGTCGAGGGGTGGGACAGGGTGAGGAAAAACTGTTTTTT. Translation gives CATSRGVGQGEEKLFF. Based on the CDR3 plus reference TRBV15 and TRBJ1-4, the full variable domain is DAMVIQNPRYQVTQFGKPVTLSCSQTLNHNVMYWYQQKSSQAPKLLFHYYDKDFNNEADTPDNFQSRRPNTSFCFLDIRSPGLGDTAMYLCATSRGVGQGEEKLFFGSGTQLSVL.

This clonotype was counted between two and nine times. The chain combines TRBV11-2 with TRBJ1-1, with 7 bases identical to TRBD1. With V trimmed by 4 bases and J by 7 bases, 18 bases remained unmatched. Germline CDR1 reads SGHAT; CDR2 reads FQNNGV. This CDR3 is built from 17 residues. In DNA, the CDR3 is TGTGCCAGCAGCTCAACCCCCCGGACAGGATGGCTAGGTGAAGCTTTCTTT. Translating it yields CASSSTPRTGWLGEAFF.

This clonotype has just a few counts. The chain links TRBV24-1 to TRBJ2-7; D may match TRBD1 or TRBD2 (6 bases each). Trimming cost V 5 bases and J 3 bases, with 28 bases left between them. Germline V gives CDR1 KGHDR, CDR2 SFDVKD. The CDR3 totals 19 residues. CDR3: CATSAPVGPSRGHYYEQYF. The CDR3 DNA reads TGTGCCACCAGTGCCCCAGTAGGCCCGTCGCGGGGACACTACTACGAGCAGTACTTC.

This clonotype came up a few times. V usage is TRBV7-6 and J usage is TRBJ2-7; 9 bases agree with TRBD1. The junction had 17 bases not matched to a gene; V was cut back by 5 bases and J by 3 bases. Germline CDR1 is SGHVS and CDR2 is FNYEAQ. The CDR3 sequence is 18 residues long. The CDR3 nucleotides are TGTGCCAGCAGCAAGGGACAGGGCGTCTCACCCAGGGGCTACGAGCAGTACTTC. It encodes CASSKGQGVSPRGYEQYF.

The gene calls are TRBV27 and TRBJ2-2; D is unresolved. The CDR3 extends over 14 amino acids. With 4 bases removed from V and 2 bases from J, the gap between germline ends came to 8 bases. The germline gives CDR1 MNHEY, CDR2 SMNVEV (reference sequence). In DNA, the CDR3 is TGTGCCAGCAGTTACAGCGTAAACACCGGGGAGCTGTTTTTT. Its protein product is CASSYSVNTGELFF.

The chain links TRBV6-5 to TRBJ2-1; D possibly matches TRBD1 or TRBD2 (6 bases each). The germline gives CDR1 MNHEY, CDR2 SVGAGI. The length of the CDR3 is 15 residues. V was cut by 4 bases and J by 7 bases, with 17 bases left in between. CDR3 DNA: TGTGCCAGCAGTTTATCTCGAAGGGGGGTTAATGAGCAGTTCTTC. Residues: CASSLSRRGVNEQFF.

V gene TRBV7-2 combines with J gene TRBJ2-5; D is uncertain. V lost 5 bases to trimming and J lost 5 bases, with 27 bases between them. CDR1 SGHTA and CDR2 FQGNSA come from the germline V gene. This CDR3 is 18 amino acids long. The CDR3 loop reads CASSPRPVVSGARETQYF. The CDR3 nucleotides read TGTGCCAGCAGCCCCCGCCCTGTCGTTTCGGGTGCCCGGGAGACCCAGTACTTC. Using reference TRBV7-2 and TRBJ2-5 for the parts outside the CDR3, the full variable domain is GAGVSQSPSNKVTEKGKDVELRCDPISGHTALYWYRQSLGQGLEFLIYFQGNSAPDKSGLPSDRFSAERTGGSVSTLTIQRTQQEDSAVYLCASSPRPVVSGARETQYFGPGTRLLVL.

The rearrangement uses TRBV9 and TRBJ1-1; D is unresolved. This CDR3 has 13 amino acids. Per the germline V gene, CDR1 is SGDLS and CDR2 is YYNGEE. The V end lost 4 bases, the J end lost 1 base, and 8 bases lay between the germline ends. The CDR3 sequence is CASSRLGNTEAFF. CDR3 sequence (DNA): TGTGCCAGCAGCCGCCTGGGGAACACTGAAGCTTTCTTT.

The rearrangement links TRBV6-1 to TRBJ1-4; D unclear. The CDR3 contains 16 residues. Trimming took off 4 bases at V and 8 bases at J, with 20 bases between the two ends. Germline CDR1 is MNHNS and CDR2 is SASEGT. The chain's CDR3 is CASSGQGPSIWEKLFF. The CDR3 coding sequence is TGTGCCAGCAGTGGACAAGGGCCCAGTATTTGGGAAAAACTGTTTTTT.

Here the CDR3 DNA reads TGTGCCAGCAGTCTACAGGGGAGAGGGGCCAACGTCCTGACTTTC. It encodes CASSLQGRGANVLTF. This chain connects TRBV2 to TRBJ2-6; the match to TRBD1 covers 7 bases. V shed 5 bases and J 4 bases; nucleotides not matched to a gene: 5. The CDR3 spans 15 residues. Germline loops: CDR1 SNHLY, CDR2 FYNNEI. Looking up the rest from reference TRBV2 and TRBJ2-6 gives the full variable domain: EPEVTQTPSHQVTQMGQEVILRCVPISNHLYFYWYRQILGQKVEFLVSFYNNEISEKSEIFDDQFSVERPDGSNFTLKIRSTKLEDSAMYFCASSLQGRGANVLTFGAGSRLTVL.

J is TRBJ2-1 and V is TRBV11-1; no reliable D call. Germline V CDR1 and CDR2: SGHAT, FQDESV (reference sequence). Trimming removed 2 bases at V and 8 bases at J, with 10 bases between. The CDR3 length is 13 residues. Here the CDR3 reads CASSLRYLHEQFF. In DNA, the CDR3 is TGTGCCAGCAGCTTACGTTACCTGCATGAGCAGTTCTTC.

The chain recombines TRBV9 with TRBJ2-6; no firm D call. This CDR3 comprises 15 residues. V dropped 0 bases and J dropped 4 bases, with 8 bases sitting between them. Germline CDR1 reads SGDLS; CDR2 reads YYNGEE. CDR3 DNA sequence: TGTGCCAGCAGCGTAGGGTTGCGAGGGGCCAACGTCCTGACTTTC. Translating gives CASSVGLRGANVLTF.

The rearrangement uses TRBV7-9 and TRBJ1-2, with D unclear. The germline CDR1 and CDR2 sequences are SEHNR and FQNEAQ (reference sequence). The CDR3 loop spans 14 amino acids. V gave up 5 bases and J gave up 3 bases, with 13 bases separating them. CDR3 nucleotides: TGTGCCAGCAGCCTGGACGGATGGGACTATGGCTACACCTTC. Encoded protein: CASSLDGWDYGYTF.

This clonotype was seen many times. The chain employs TRBV12-3 or TRBV12-4 and TRBJ1-1, with a tentative D call TRBD1 (5 bases). There are 14 residues in the CDR3. Trimming left V 3 bases short and J 5 bases short, with 13 bases between. The CDR3 loop reads CASSFSGGVTEAFF. The CDR3 DNA is TGTGCCAGCAGTTTTAGCGGAGGGGTTACTGAAGCTTTCTTT.

The rearrangement uses TRBV7-9 and TRBJ2-5; 8 bases agree with TRBD2. This CDR3 region has 14 residues. J gave up 3 bases and V 7 bases, and 7 bases lay outside the gene matches. Germline loops: CDR1 SEHNR, CDR2 FQNEAQ (reference sequence). This CDR3 is CASNLRGAKETQYF. CDR3 DNA sequence: TGTGCCAGCAATCTGCGGGGGGCGAAAGAGACCCAGTACTTC.

This clonotype was seen more than once but under ten times. The chain employs TRBV4-2 and TRBJ1-2; TRBD1 is a possible D gene (6 bases). Germline CDR1 and CDR2: LGHNA and YNFKEQ. There are 14 residues in the CDR3. V lost 7 bases, J lost 6 bases, and 18 bases lay in between. The CDR3 sequence is CASTGTRDKDGYTF. DNA of the CDR3: TGTGCCAGCACCGGGACACGGGATAAGGATGGCTACACCTTC.

This sequence joins TRBV5-1 and TRBJ1-6; 12 bases are shared with TRBD1. The V gene end was trimmed by 4 bases and the J gene end by 7 bases; junction bases not matched to a gene: 3. The CDR3 covers 15 residues. Germline V gene sequence: CDR1 SGHRS, CDR2 YFSETQ. Here the CDR3 DNA reads TGCGCCAGCAGCCAGGGACAGGGGGCGAATTCACCCCTCCACTTT. Encoded protein: CASSQGQGANSPLHF. Supplemented by reference TRBV5-1 and TRBJ1-6, the full variable domain reads KAGVTQTPRYLIKTRGQQVTLSCSPISGHRSVSWYQQTPGQGLQFLFEYFSETQRNKGNFPGRFSGRQFSNSRSEMNVSTLELGDSALYLCASSQGQGANSPLHFGNGTRLTVT.

This clonotype was counted between two and nine times. The V gene is TRBV5-1, the J gene TRBJ2-1; 9 nucleotides agree with TRBD2. This CDR3 contains 14 residues. J lost 5 bases, V lost 1 base, and 1 base had no gene match. Germline-derived CDR1 and CDR2 are SGHRS and YFSETQ. CDR3 region: CASSLRLADNEQFF. The CDR3 DNA reads as TGCGCCAGCAGCTTGAGACTAGCGGACAATGAGCAGTTCTTC.